This T cell receptor beta chain was captured by sequencing in a study of CD8 T cells in ankylosing spondylitis. Notes on the study in general: Several highly homologous variants made up a TCR beta motif, and this motif appeared characteristic of ankylosing spondylitis blood. Certain motif variants had earlier appeared in reactive arthritis synovial fluid and blood. In ankylosing spondylitis patients, matched synovial fluid reportedly showed significant enrichment of disease-linked clones. Disease-linked clones bore a CD8+ phenotype and were relatively rare in peripheral blood.

The CDR3 runs 13 residues. Germline-derived CDR1 and CDR2 are LNHNV and YYDKDF (reference sequence). V dropped 7 bases and J dropped 5; count of bases not matched to a gene: 5. TCRdb recomputed calls from the 5' RACE reads with MiXCR, one row per CDR3 protein. The table includes about 440,000 distinct CDR3 sequences, approximately 17% detected once. For this clonotype: Its specificity is not known.

The chain is built from TRBV15 and TRBJ2-5, with 9 bases fitting TRBD1. Sequencing was done on a sample of blood, either unsorted or a sorted T cell fraction (not recorded which). This clonotype originated in a male donor with ankylosing spondylitis. In DNA form, the CDR3 reads TGTGCCACCAACACAGGGGGCGAGGAGACCCAGTACTTC. Encoded protein: CATNTGGEETQYF.